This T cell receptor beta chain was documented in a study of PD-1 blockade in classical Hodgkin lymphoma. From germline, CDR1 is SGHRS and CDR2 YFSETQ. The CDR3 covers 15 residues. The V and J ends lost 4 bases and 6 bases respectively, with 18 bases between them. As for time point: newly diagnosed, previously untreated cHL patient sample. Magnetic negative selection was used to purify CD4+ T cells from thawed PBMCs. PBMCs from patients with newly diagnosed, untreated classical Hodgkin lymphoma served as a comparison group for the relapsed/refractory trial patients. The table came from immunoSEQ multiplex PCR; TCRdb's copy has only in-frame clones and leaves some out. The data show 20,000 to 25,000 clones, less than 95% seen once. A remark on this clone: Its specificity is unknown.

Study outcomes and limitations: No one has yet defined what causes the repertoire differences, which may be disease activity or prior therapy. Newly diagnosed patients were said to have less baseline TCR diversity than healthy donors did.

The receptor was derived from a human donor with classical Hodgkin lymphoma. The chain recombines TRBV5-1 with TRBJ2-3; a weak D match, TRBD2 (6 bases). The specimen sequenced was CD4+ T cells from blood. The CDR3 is CASSPYGSTSDTQYF. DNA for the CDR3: TGCGCCAGCAGCCCGTACGGGAGCACCTCCGATACGCAGTATTTT.